These 16 T cell receptor beta chains originate from one sample sequenced in a study of T cells in Graves' hyperthyroidism and ophthalmopathy. RNA transcripts provided the source from which TCR beta CDR3 regions were amplified. HTBI primers were the set used in a first-round RT-PCR of the TCR CDR3. TCRdb passed the multiplex PCR reads through MiXCR, listing each CDR3 protein once. The table has 660,000 or so distinct CDR3 sequences, roughly 20% seen once. Source material: blood. Source of these receptors: a man aged 30 to 39 with Graves' ophthalmopathy.

The rearrangement joins TRBV10-2 to TRBJ2-3; possible D gene TRBD1, 6 bases. Germline lookup yields CDR1 WSHSY and CDR2 SAAADI. This CDR3 is built from 15 residues. V shed 3 bases and J shed 2 bases, with 12 bases lying between them. CDR3 bases: TGCGCCAGCAGTGAAGTCAGGGGTCCCACAGATACGCAGTATTTT. It is translated as CASSEVRGPTDTQYF.

This clonotype has more than one count but fewer than ten. V and J are TRBV20-1 and TRBJ2-1; TRBD2 agrees at 11 bases. Germline assignment: CDR1 DFQATT and CDR2 SNEGSKA (reference sequence). This CDR3 has 14 residues. The ends lost 4 bases at V and 7 bases at J; junction bases unmatched: 6. CDR3 loop: CSATPPSGGNEQFF. The CDR3, as DNA: TGCAGTGCTACCCCCCCTAGCGGGGGGAATGAGCAGTTCTTC.

This clonotype was picked up many times. V usage is TRBV12-3 or TRBV12-4 and J usage is TRBJ1-5, with D possibly matching TRBD1 (5 bases). The CDR3 runs to 11 residues. V was cut by 1 base and J by 13 bases, with 8 bases left in between. CDR3 amino acids: CASSLEGIQHF. The CDR3 DNA reads as TGTGCCAGCAGTTTAGAGGGGATACAGCATTTT.

This clonotype was observed a few times. This rearrangement joins TRBV6-1 to TRBJ1-1, with D unresolved. This CDR3 has 13 residues. The V end lost 6 bases, the J end lost 1 base, and 9 bases lay between the germline ends. Germline V gene sequence: CDR1 MNHNS, CDR2 SASEGT. The CDR3 spells CASSLQANTEAFF. DNA of the CDR3: TGTGCCAGCAGCCTTCAGGCGAACACTGAAGCTTTCTTT.

This chain connects TRBV28 to TRBJ2-1; D perhaps matches TRBD2 (5 bases). CDR1 and CDR2 (germline): MDHEN, SYDVKM. The CDR3 has 14 amino acids. V was trimmed by 4 bases and J by 10 bases, leaving 17 bases between them. This chain's CDR3 is CASSSRDSAGEQFF. CDR3 sequence (DNA): TGTGCCAGCAGTTCCCGGGATAGTGCGGGCGAGCAGTTCTTC. The full variable domain, in which reference TRBV28 and TRBJ2-1 provide the parts outside the CDR3, is DVKVTQSSRYLVKRTGEKVFLECVQDMDHENMFWYRQDPGLGLRLIYFSYDVKMKEKGDIPEGYSVSREKKERFSLILESASTNQTSMYLCASSSRDSAGEQFFGPGTRLTVL.

Concerning this clonotype: This is likely a read error, given that the CDR3 carries no conserved phenylalanine or tryptophan at its end. The chain recombines TRBV7-3 with TRBJ1-1; possible D gene TRBD1, 5 bases. Germline V gene lookup returns CDR1 SGHTA and CDR2 FQGTGA. This CDR3 contains 14 residues. V was clipped by 5 bases and J by 1 base, with 11 bases between them. CDR3 protein: CASSPGHANTEAFS. In DNA, the CDR3 is TGTGCCAGCAGCCCCGGACATGCGAACACTGAAGCTTTCTCT.

The gene calls are TRBV7-2 and TRBJ2-1; D is possibly TRBD2 (6 bases). The V and J ends lost 1 base and 6 bases respectively, with 13 bases between them. This CDR3 has 15 residues. Germline values: CDR1 SGHTA, CDR2 FQGNSA. CDR3 amino acids: CASSLDSGVGNEQFF. The CDR3 bases are TGTGCCAGCAGCTTAGATTCGGGAGTGGGCAATGAGCAGTTCTTC. Drawing the rest from reference TRBV7-2 and TRBJ2-1, the complete variable domain is GAGVSQSPSNKVTEKGKDVELRCDPISGHTALYWYRQSLGQGLEFLIYFQGNSAPDKSGLPSDRFSAERTGGSVSTLTIQRTQQEDSAVYLCASSLDSGVGNEQFFGPGTRLTVL.

This clonotype was counted many times. This chain joins TRBV28 and TRBJ2-1, with D possibly matching TRBD1 (9 bases). CDR1 and CDR2 (germline): MDHEN, SYDVKM. V lost 5 bases and J 4 bases, leaving 30 bases between the germline ends. The CDR3 consists of 20 residues. Here the CDR3 DNA reads TGTGCCAGCAGTCCCAGGGACAGGGTAAGAGCGGGAGCGAGTTACAATGAGCAGTTCTTC. It encodes CASSPRDRVRAGASYNEQFF.

The rearrangement uses TRBV12-3 or TRBV12-4 and TRBJ2-1; D unclear. The CDR3 is 11 amino acids. V shed 4 bases and J shed 11 bases, with 9 bases lying between them. CDR3 loop: CASSSSIQQFF. CDR3 bases: TGTGCCAGCAGTTCTTCTATCCAGCAGTTCTTC.

The rearrangement uses TRBV6-2 or TRBV6-3 and TRBJ1-5; TRBD1 matches at 12 bases. Germline CDR1 is MNHEY and CDR2 is SVGEGT. CDR3 length: 17 amino acids. V trimming: 6 bases; J trimming: 4 bases; junction bases outside the gene matches: 10. The CDR3 DNA follows: TGTGCCAGCAGAGCTAGGGACAGGGGGCTTTGGAATCAGCCCCAGCATTTT. Its translation is CASRARDRGLWNQPQHF.

The genes are TRBV2 and TRBJ1-3; TRBD1 aligns across 8 bases. This CDR3 region has 14 residues. V was clipped by 6 bases and J by 5 bases; unmatched bases: 6. The germline V gene encodes CDR1 SNHLY and CDR2 FYNNEI. CDR3 residues: CASRTDRARNTIYF. In nucleotides, the CDR3 is TGTGCCAGCAGAACGGACAGGGCTCGAAACACCATATATTTT. Complete variable domain (other parts from reference TRBV2 and TRBJ1-3): EPEVTQTPSHQVTQMGQEVILRCVPISNHLYFYWYRQILGQKVEFLVSFYNNEISEKSEIFDDQFSVERPDGSNFTLKIRSTKLEDSAMYFCASRTDRARNTIYFGEGSWLTVV.

V gene TRBV27 combines with J gene TRBJ2-7; TRBD2 agrees at 15 bases. The germline gives CDR1 MNHEY, CDR2 SMNVEV (reference sequence). The CDR3 consists of 16 residues. The trim removed 5 bases at V and 3 bases at J, leaving 5 bases unmatched. This CDR3 is CASSGLAGGPNYEQYF. The CDR3 DNA follows: TGTGCCAGCAGTGGACTAGCGGGAGGGCCTAACTACGAGCAGTACTTC.

The chain is built from TRBV12-3 or TRBV12-4 and TRBJ2-3; perhaps D is TRBD1 or TRBD2 (7 bases each). Trimming stripped 6 bases from V and 4 bases from J, with 14 bases between. The CDR3 loop spans 14 amino acids. The CDR3, as DNA: TGTGCCAGCAGCCCAGGGGGGGCGGCAGATACGCAGTATTTT. It translates to CASSPGGAADTQYF.

Many counts were recorded for this clonotype. The chain joins TRBV27 to TRBJ1-6; D not certain. This CDR3 has 14 amino acids. V lost 8 bases, J lost 2 bases, and 10 bases lay in between. Germline loops: CDR1 MNHEY, CDR2 SMNVEV (reference sequence). The CDR3 protein is CASGPRPYNSPLHF. As DNA, the CDR3 is TGTGCCAGCGGCCCCCGGCCCTATAATTCACCCCTCCACTTT.

This clonotype was seen a few times. The chain combines TRBV20-1 with TRBJ1-5; D is possibly TRBD1 (5 bases). The germline gives CDR1 DFQATT, CDR2 SNEGSKA (reference sequence). Deletions cut 0 bases from V and 5 bases from J, with 14 bases between. The CDR3 loop spans 15 amino acids. In nucleotides, the CDR3 is TGCAGTGCTAGAGATATGCGGGGGGTGGATCAGCCCCAGCATTTT. Translating it yields CSARDMRGVDQPQHF.

This CDR3 reads CASRGAGGELFF. The CDR3 nucleotides are TGTGCCAGCCGGGGGGCGGGCGGGGAGCTGTTTTTT. The chain carries TRBV27 and TRBJ2-2, with D tentatively TRBD2 (7 bases). Germline loops: CDR1 MNHEY, CDR2 SMNVEV (reference sequence). The CDR3 covers 12 residues. V lost 8 bases and J 7 bases, leaving 11 bases between the germline ends.